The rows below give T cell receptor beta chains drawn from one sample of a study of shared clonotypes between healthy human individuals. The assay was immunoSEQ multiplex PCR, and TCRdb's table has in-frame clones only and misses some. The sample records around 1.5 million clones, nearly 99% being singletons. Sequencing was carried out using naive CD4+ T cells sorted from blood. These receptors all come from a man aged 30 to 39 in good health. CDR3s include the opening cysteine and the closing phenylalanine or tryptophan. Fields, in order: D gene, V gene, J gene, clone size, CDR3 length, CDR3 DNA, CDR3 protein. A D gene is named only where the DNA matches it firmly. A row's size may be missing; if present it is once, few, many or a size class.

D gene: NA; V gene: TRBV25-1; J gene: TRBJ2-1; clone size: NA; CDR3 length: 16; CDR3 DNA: TGTGCCAGCAGCCCGGTTTTGGGGGGCGCCTACAATGAGCAGTTCTTC; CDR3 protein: CASSPVLGGAYNEQFF
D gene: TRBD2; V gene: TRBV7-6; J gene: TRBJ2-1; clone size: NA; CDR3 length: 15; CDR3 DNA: TGTGCCAGCAGCTTAGGCTCGGGAGGGTACAATGAGCAGTTCTTC; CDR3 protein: CASSLGSGGYNEQFF
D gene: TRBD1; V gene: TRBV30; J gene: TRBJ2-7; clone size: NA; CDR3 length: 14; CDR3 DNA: TGTGCCTGGAGTCGGGACAGAATCTCCTACGAGCAGTACTTC; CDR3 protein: CAWSRDRISYEQYF
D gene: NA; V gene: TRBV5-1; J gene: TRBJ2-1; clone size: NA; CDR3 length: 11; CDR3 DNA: TGCGCCAGCACCCTAACCGGGGGCCTGTTCTTC; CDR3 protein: CASTLTGGLFF
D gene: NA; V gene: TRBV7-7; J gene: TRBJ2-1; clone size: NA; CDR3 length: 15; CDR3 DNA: TGTGCCAGCAGCTTAGGTTCGGTACCCTACAATGAGCAGTTCTTC; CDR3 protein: CASSLGSVPYNEQFF
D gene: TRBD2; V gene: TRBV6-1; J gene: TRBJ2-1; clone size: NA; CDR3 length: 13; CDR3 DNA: TGTGCCAGCAGTGAGACTAGCTCCGATGAGCAGTTCTTC; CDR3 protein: CASSETSSDEQFF
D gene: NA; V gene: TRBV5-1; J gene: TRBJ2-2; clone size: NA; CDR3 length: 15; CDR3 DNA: TGCGCCAGCAGCGTGCAAGGCGGGAACACCGGGGAGCTGTTTTTT; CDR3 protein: CASSVQGGNTGELFF
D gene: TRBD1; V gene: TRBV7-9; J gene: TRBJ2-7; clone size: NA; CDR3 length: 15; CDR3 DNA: TGTGCCAGCAGCTTATATGGGACAGGGGCGAACGAGCAGTACTTC; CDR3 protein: CASSLYGTGANEQYF
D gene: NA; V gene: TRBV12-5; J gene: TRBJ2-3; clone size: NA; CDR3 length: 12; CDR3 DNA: TGTGCTAGTGGTTTGGGAGCAGATACGCAGTATTTT; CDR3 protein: CASGLGADTQYF
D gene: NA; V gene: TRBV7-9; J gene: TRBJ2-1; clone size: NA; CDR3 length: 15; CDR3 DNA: TGTGCCAGCAGCTACAGGGAGAGCTCCTACAATGAGCAGTTCTTC; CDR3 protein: CASSYRESSYNEQFF
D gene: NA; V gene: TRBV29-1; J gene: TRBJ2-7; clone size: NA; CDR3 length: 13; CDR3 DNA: TGCAGCGTGAAAGGACAGAACCCCTACGAGCAGTACTTC; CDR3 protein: CSVKGQNPYEQYF
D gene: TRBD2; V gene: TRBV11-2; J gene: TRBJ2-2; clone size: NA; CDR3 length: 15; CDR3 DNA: TGTGCCAGCAGTCGTACTAGCGGGAAGGCCGGGGAGCTGTTTTTT; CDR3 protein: CASSRTSGKAGELFF
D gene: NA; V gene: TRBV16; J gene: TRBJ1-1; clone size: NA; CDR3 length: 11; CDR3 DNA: TGTGCCAGCCTGGAAGTCACTGAAGCTTTCTTT; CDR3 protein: CASLEVTEAFF
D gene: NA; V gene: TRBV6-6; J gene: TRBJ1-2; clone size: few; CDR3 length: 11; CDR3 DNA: TGTGCCAGCAGCGAGCGGCCTGGCTACACCTTC; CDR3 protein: CASSERPGYTF
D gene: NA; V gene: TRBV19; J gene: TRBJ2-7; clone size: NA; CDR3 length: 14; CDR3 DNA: TGTGCCAGTAGTATAAGCGGGACAAGGTACGAGCAGTACTTC; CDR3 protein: CASSISGTRYEQYF
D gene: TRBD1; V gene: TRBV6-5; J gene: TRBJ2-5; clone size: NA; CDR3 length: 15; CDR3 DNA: TGTGCCAGCAGACACCCGAGGACAGGGCAAGAGACCCAGTACTTC; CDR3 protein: CASRHPRTGQETQYF
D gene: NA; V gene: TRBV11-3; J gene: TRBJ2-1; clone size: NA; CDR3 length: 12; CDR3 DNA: TGTGCCAGCAGCTTAGTTTACAATGAGCAGTTCTTC; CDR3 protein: CASSLVYNEQFF
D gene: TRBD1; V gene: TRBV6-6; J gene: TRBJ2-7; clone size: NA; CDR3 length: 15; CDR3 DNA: TGTGCCAGCAGTTACTCTTTGGGACAGTCCTACGAGCAGTACTTC; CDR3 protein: CASSYSLGQSYEQYF
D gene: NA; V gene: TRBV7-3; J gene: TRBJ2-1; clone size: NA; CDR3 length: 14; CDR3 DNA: TGTGCCAGCAGCTTAAGTGGGCCAATGGAGGAGCAGTTCTTC; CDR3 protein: CASSLSGPMEEQFF
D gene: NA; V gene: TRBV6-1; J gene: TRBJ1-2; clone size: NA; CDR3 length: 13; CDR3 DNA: TGTGCCAGCCTCTTGGGACCTACCTATGGCTACACCTTC; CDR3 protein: CASLLGPTYGYTF
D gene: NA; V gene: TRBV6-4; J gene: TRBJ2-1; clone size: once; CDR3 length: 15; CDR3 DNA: TGTGCCAGCAGGAAGGACACGACGTCCTACAATGAGCAGTTCTTC; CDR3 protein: CASRKDTTSYNEQFF
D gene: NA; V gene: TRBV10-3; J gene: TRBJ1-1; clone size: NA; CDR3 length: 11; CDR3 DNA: TGTGCCATCAAAGGGGGGTCTGAAGCTTTCTTT; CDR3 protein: CAIKGGSEAFF
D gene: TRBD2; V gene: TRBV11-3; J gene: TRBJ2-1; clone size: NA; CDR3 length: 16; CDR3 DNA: TGTGCCAGCAGCTTAGTTCTTGCGGGAGCGCGGAATGAGCAGTTCTTC; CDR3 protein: CASSLVLAGARNEQFF
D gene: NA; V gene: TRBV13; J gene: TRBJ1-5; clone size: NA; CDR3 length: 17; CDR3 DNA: TGTGCCAGCAGCTCACGTAGTTGGAATGACAGTGATCAGCCCCAGCATTTT; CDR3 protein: CASSSRSWNDSDQPQHF
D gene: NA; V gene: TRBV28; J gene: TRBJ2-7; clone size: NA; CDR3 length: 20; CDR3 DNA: TGTGCCAGCAGTTTTCTTCGCGCCCCCGGGAGCGGGTACGGCCCCTACGAGCAGTACTTC; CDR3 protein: CASSFLRAPGSGYGPYEQYF
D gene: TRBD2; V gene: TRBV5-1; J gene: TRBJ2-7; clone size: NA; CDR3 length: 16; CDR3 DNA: TGCGCCAGCAGCCCCCAATCTGGCGGGAGACTTAGCGAGCAGTACTTC; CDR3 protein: CASSPQSGGRLSEQYF
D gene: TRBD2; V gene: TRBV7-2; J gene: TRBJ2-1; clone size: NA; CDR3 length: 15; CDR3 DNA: TGTGCCAGCAGCCCGCCGGGGACTAGCCGTAGTGAGCAGTTCTTC; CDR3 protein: CASSPPGTSRSEQFF
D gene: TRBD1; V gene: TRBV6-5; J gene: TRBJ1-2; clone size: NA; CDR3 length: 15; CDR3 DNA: TGTGCCAGCAGTTACGGATCCGGGACAGGGTTTGGCTACACCTTC; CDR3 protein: CASSYGSGTGFGYTF
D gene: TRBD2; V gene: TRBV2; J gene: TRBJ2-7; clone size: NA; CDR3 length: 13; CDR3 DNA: TGTGCCAGCACTAGCGGGAGGGGCCTTACTGTGAACTTC; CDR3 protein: CASTSGRGLTVNF
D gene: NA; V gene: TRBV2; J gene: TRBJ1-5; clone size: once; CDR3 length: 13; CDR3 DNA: TGTGCCAGCAGTGATTTCGGGGATCAGCCCCAGCATTTT; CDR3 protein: CASSDFGDQPQHF
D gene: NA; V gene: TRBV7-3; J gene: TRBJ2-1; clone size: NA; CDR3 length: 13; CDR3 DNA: TGTGCCAGCAGCAATTCCGACTACAATGAGCAGTTCTTC; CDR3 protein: CASSNSDYNEQFF
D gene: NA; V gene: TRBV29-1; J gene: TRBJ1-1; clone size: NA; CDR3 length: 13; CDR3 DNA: TGCAGCGTCGCCCCTAGATTGAACACTGAAGCTTTCTTT; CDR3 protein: CSVAPRLNTEAFF
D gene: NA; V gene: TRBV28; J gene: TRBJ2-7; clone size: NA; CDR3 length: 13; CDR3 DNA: TGTGCCAGCAGCTTAGAAAGATCCTACGAGCAGTACTTC; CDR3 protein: CASSLERSYEQYF
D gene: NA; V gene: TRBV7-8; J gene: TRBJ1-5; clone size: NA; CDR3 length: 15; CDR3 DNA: TGTGCCAGCAGCTCGGTCGGGCCGGGAGGGCAGCCCCAGCATTTT; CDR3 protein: CASSSVGPGGQPQHF
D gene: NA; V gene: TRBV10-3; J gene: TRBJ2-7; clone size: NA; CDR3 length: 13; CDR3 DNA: TGTGCCATCAGTGAGTTACTGAAGGACGAGCAGTACTTC; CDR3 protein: CAISELLKDEQYF
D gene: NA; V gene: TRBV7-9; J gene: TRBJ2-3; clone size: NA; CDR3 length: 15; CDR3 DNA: TGTGCCAGCAGCTTCAGGACCATAGGAACAGATACGCAGTATTTT; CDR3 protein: CASSFRTIGTDTQYF
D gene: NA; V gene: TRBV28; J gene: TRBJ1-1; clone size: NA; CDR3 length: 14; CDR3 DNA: TGTGCCAGCAGTTTCCAAGGGCGGGACACTGAAGCTTTCTTT; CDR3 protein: CASSFQGRDTEAFF
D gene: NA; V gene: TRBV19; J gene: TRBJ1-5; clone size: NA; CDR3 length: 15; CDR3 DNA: TGTGCCAGTAGTATTTCGATGGGGAGCAATCAGCCCCAGCATTTT; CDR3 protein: CASSISMGSNQPQHF
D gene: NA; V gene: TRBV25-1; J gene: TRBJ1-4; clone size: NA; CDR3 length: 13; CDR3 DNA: TGTGCCAGCAAAGGTCAAGGGTATGAAAAACTGTTTTTT; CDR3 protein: CASKGQGYEKLFF
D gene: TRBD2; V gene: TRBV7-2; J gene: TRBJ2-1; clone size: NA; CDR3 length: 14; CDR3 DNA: TGTGCCAGCAACTCAGCGGGAGGCTACAATGAGCAGTTCTTC; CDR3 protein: CASNSAGGYNEQFF
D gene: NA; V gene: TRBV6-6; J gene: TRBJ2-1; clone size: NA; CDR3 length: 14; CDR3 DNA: TGTGCCAGCAGTTACCAGGCCTCCTACAATGAGCAGTTCTTC; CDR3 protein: CASSYQASYNEQFF
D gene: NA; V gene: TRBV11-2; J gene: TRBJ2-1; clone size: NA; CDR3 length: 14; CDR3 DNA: TGTGCCAGCAGTCCGGGACACCTATACAATGAGCAGTTCTTC; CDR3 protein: CASSPGHLYNEQFF
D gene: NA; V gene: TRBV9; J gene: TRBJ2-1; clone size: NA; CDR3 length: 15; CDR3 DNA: TGTGCCAGCAGCGCCAGCGGAAGCTCCTACAATGAGCAGTTCTTC; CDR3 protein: CASSASGSSYNEQFF
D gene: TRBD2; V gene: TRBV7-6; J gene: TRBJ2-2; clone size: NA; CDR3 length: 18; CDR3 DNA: TGTGCCAGCAGCTTCTCTGTTCTAGCGGGAGCTCGTCCCGGGGAGCTGTTTTTT; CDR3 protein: CASSFSVLAGARPGELFF
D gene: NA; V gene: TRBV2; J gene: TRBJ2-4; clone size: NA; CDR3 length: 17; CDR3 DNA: TGTGCCAGCAGTGAACGGGCTATAAAACTAGCCAAAAACATTCAGTACTTC; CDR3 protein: CASSERAIKLAKNIQYF